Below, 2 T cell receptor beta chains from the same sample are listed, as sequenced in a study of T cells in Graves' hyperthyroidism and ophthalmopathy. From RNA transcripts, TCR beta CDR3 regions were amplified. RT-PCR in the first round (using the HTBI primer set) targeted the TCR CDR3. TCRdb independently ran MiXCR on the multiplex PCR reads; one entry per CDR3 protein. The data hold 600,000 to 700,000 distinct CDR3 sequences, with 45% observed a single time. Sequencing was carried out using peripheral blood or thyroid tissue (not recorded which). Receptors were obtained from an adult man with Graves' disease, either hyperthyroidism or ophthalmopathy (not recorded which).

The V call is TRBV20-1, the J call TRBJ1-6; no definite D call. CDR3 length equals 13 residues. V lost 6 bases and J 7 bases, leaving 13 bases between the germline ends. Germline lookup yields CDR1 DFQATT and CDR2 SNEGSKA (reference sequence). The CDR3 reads CSASSYGNSPLHF. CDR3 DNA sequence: TGCAGTGCCTCTAGTTACGGAAATTCACCCCTCCACTTT.

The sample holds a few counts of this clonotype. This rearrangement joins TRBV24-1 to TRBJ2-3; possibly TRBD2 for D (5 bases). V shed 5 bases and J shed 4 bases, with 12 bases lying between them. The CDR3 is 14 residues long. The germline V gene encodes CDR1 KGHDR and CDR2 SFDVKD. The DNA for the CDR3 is TGTGCCACCAGTGCCAGTGGAGGCGCAGATACGCAGTATTTT. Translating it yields CATSASGGADTQYF.